The next 16 T cell receptor beta chains were all read from a single sample in a study of T-cell memory formation after mild COVID-19. TCRdb reprocessed the 5' RACE reads via MiXCR and lists one record per CDR3 protein. Of approximately 560,000 distinct CDR3 sequences listed, 17% are singletons. Sequencing was done on a sample of PBMCs or a T cell subset sorted from them (not recorded which). These TCRs come from an adult woman who had mild COVID-19 (a few samples of this study predate the infection). Cell type and time point are not known.

This clonotype was seen only a few times. V gene TRBV5-1 combines with J gene TRBJ2-2, with TRBD2 matching 7 bases. Germline trimming cut 1 base from V and 3 bases from J; bases unmatched to any gene: 9. CDR1 and CDR2 from the germline V gene are SGHRS and YFSETQ. There are 17 residues in the CDR3. The CDR3 loop is CASSLLGPRGDTGELFF. The CDR3 coding sequence is TGCGCCAGCAGCTTGTTAGGACCCCGGGGGGACACCGGGGAGCTGTTTTTT.

This chain uses TRBV7-2 with TRBJ2-2; either TRBD1 or TRBD2 may fit D (5 bases each). V lost 2 bases, J lost 4 bases, and 8 bases lay in between. The CDR3 is made up of 14 amino acids. In germline, CDR1 is SGHTA, CDR2 FQGNSA. CDR3 region: CASSLQGVTGELFF. CDR3 nucleotides: TGTGCCAGCAGCTTACAGGGAGTCACCGGGGAGCTGTTTTTT.

The rearrangement links TRBV6-1 to TRBJ1-2; tentative D call: TRBD1 (6 bases). Trimming took off 5 bases at V and 6 bases at J, with 10 bases between the two ends. Germline CDR1 and CDR2: MNHNS and SASEGT. This CDR3 has 12 amino acids. Written as DNA, the CDR3 is TGTGCCAGCAGTACCTACAGGGATGGCTACACCTTC. This encodes CASSTYRDGYTF.

This clonotype came up many times. The CDR3 bases are TGTGCCAGCAGCTCCCCGACAGGGTTGAATGGCTACACCTTC. Residues: CASSSPTGLNGYTF. The chain uses TRBV7-8 and TRBJ1-2, with 7 bases aligning to TRBD1. The germline gives CDR1 SGHVS, CDR2 FQNEAQ. V shed 4 bases and J 6 bases; nucleotides not matched to a gene: 8. This CDR3 spans 14 amino acids.

V is TRBV7-2 and J is TRBJ2-7; D uncertain. This CDR3 is 14 amino acids long. Germline lookup yields CDR1 SGHTA and CDR2 FQGNSA. The V and J ends lost 5 bases and 3 bases respectively, with 14 bases between them. The CDR3 is CASSPQVGGYEQYF. CDR3 nucleotides: TGTGCCAGCAGCCCCCAGGTGGGCGGCTACGAGCAGTACTTC.

This clonotype was seen many times. The rearrangement uses TRBV24-1 and TRBJ2-3; no clear D gene. V lost 4 bases and J 1 base, leaving 5 bases between the germline ends. Per germline, CDR1 KGHDR and CDR2 SFDVKD. The CDR3 extends over 13 amino acids. Here the CDR3 reads CATSEDGTDTQYF. CDR3 in DNA: TGTGCCACCAGTGAGGACGGCACAGATACGCAGTATTTT.

This clonotype has just a few counts. The V call is TRBV10-3, the J call TRBJ1-1, with 9 bases that match TRBD1. Trimming took 6 bases from V and 3 from J; bases not matched to a gene: 5. From germline, CDR1 is ENHRY and CDR2 SYGVKD. CDR3 length equals 14 residues. CDR3 in DNA: TGTGCCATCAGCCCTCGGACAGGGGACACTGAAGCTTTCTTT. Its protein product is CAISPRTGDTEAFF.

This clonotype was seen repeatedly, ten times or more. The chain carries TRBV12-3 or TRBV12-4 and TRBJ2-1; tentatively, D is TRBD1 (6 bases). This CDR3 region has 14 residues. Trimming shortened V by 5 bases and J by 6 bases, and 14 bases separated the two germline ends. CDR3 sequence: CASSLDQGFNEQFF. CDR3 DNA sequence: TGTGCCAGCAGTCTGGACCAGGGGTTCAATGAGCAGTTCTTC.

The rearrangement uses TRBV3-1 and TRBJ2-1, with a possible D match to TRBD2 (5 bases). The V end lost 6 bases, the J end lost 8 bases, and 11 bases lay between the germline ends. Germline V gives CDR1 LGHDT, CDR2 YNNKEL (reference sequence). The CDR3 sequence is 12 residues long. The CDR3 coding sequence is TGTGCCAGCAGTTATAGCGATTATGAGCAGTTCTTC. This translates into CASSYSDYEQFF.

This clonotype appeared a few times. CDR3 in DNA: TGCAGTGCCCGACGTCCGAACATATATTCACCCCTCCACTTT. Protein sequence: CSARRPNIYSPLHF. The chain joins TRBV20-1 to TRBJ1-6; no reliable D call. CDR3 length equals 14 residues. Germline V gene lookup returns CDR1 DFQATT and CDR2 SNEGSKA (reference sequence). V was shortened by 6 bases and J by 8 bases, with 17 bases between the two germline ends.

This clonotype was picked up a small number of times. The rearrangement uses TRBV7-9 and TRBJ2-3, with 12 nucleotides matching TRBD2. Germline CDR1 and CDR2: SEHNR and FQNEAQ (reference sequence). The V and J ends lost 5 bases and 0 bases, in that order; junction bases with no gene match: 12. The CDR3 totals 19 residues. CDR3 sequence (DNA): TGTGCCAGCAGCGATATCGGACTAGCGGGGCACCCTAGCACAGATACGCAGTATTTT. It encodes CASSDIGLAGHPSTDTQYF.

This chain links TRBV3-1 with TRBJ2-7; D is uncertain. The CDR3 runs 14 residues. V was cut by 0 bases and J by 3 bases, with 9 bases left in between. Germline lookup yields CDR1 LGHDT and CDR2 YNNKEL (reference sequence). The CDR3 nucleotides read TGTGCCAGCAGCCAAGAACACACATACTACGAGCAGTACTTC. Translating gives CASSQEHTYYEQYF.

Ten or more counts support this clonotype. The rearrangement uses TRBV3-1 and TRBJ2-5; TRBD2 aligns across 11 bases. Germline CDR1 is LGHDT and CDR2 is YNNKEL (reference sequence). V was clipped by 1 base and J by 7 bases; unmatched bases: 11. This CDR3 comprises 17 residues. The CDR3 DNA sequence: TGTGCCAGCAGCCAAGGAGCCTTAGCGGGGGGGATCTTGACCCAGTACTTC. It encodes CASSQGALAGGILTQYF.

The V and J genes are TRBV5-1 and TRBJ2-5; possible D gene TRBD1, 6 bases. The V gene's germline CDR1 is SGHRS and CDR2 YFSETQ. The length of the CDR3 is 15 residues. The V and J ends lost 4 bases and 3 bases respectively, with 16 bases between them. CDR3 sequence reads: CASSRGQLPEETQYF. The CDR3 region has the DNA TGCGCCAGCAGCCGAGGACAGCTACCCGAAGAGACCCAGTACTTC.

This clonotype turned up a few times. The gene calls are TRBV27 and TRBJ1-2; 7 bases are a match to TRBD1. This CDR3 region has 14 residues. Germline lookup yields CDR1 MNHEY and CDR2 SMNVEV (reference sequence). The V gene end was trimmed by 6 bases and the J gene end by 11 bases; junction bases not matched to a gene: 15. CDR3 loop: CASRPTGQTSGYTF. The CDR3 bases are TGTGCCAGCAGGCCGACAGGGCAAACCTCGGGGTACACCTTC.

Only a few counts were recorded for this clonotype. The rearrangement links TRBV7-9 to TRBJ1-2; D remains ambiguous. The CDR3 has 13 residues. The ends were cut back, 5 bases at V and 7 bases at J, with 14 bases in the middle. Looked up from germline, CDR1 is SEHNR and CDR2 is FQNEAQ (reference sequence). The CDR3 nucleotides read TGTGCCAGCAGCCCTCAAGAAAGGGCTGGCTACACCTTC. Its protein is CASSPQERAGYTF.